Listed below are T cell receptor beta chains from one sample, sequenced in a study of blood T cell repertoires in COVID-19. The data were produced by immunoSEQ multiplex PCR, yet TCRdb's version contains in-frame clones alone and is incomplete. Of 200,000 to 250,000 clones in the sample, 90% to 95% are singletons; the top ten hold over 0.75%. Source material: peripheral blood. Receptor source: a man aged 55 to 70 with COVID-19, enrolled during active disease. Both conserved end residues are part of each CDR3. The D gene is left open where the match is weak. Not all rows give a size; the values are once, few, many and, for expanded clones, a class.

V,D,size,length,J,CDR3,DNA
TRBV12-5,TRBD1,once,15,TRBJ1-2,CASALSGTGGNGYTF,TGTGCTAGTGCTTTGTCCGGGACAGGGGGCAATGGCTACACCTTC
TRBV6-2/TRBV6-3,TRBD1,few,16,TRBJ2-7,CASSYGAEDRGYEQYF,TGTGCCAGCAGTTACGGGGCCGAAGACAGGGGATACGAGCAGTACTTC
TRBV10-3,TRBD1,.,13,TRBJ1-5,CAIRMTGDQPQHF,TGTGCCATCAGGATGACAGGGGACCAGCCCCAGCATTTT
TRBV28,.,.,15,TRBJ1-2,CASSLGQGMDYGYTF,TGTGCCAGCAGTTTGGGTCAGGGGATGGACTATGGCTACACCTTC
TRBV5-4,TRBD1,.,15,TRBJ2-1,CASSSGQGYGNEQFF,TGTGCCAGCAGCTCGGGACAGGGATATGGCAATGAGCAGTTCTTC
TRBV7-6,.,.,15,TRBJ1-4,CASSLGQGIGEKLFF,TGTGCCAGCAGCTTAGGCCAGGGCATCGGTGAAAAACTGTTTTTT
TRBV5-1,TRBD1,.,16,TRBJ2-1,CASSPQGVRFYNEQFF,TGCGCCAGCAGCCCGCAGGGGGTGCGCTTCTACAATGAGCAGTTCTTC
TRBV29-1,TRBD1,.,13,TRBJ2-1,CSVTGDSYNEQFF,TGCAGCGTCACAGGGGACTCCTACAATGAGCAGTTCTTC
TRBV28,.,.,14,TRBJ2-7,CASSLGLFGYEQYF,TGTGCCAGCAGTTTAGGGCTCTTTGGGTACGAGCAGTACTTC
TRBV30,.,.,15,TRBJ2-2,CAWQTGNGGPGELFF,TGTGCCTGGCAAACAGGGAATGGGGGACCCGGGGAGCTGTTTTTT
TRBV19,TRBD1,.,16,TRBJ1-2,CASSTRRTGLDYGYTF,TGTGCCAGTAGTACCCGTCGGACAGGGCTGGACTATGGCTACACCTTC
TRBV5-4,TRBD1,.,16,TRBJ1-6,CASSQGTGGGEGTLHF,TGTGCCAGCAGCCAGGGGACAGGAGGCGGGGAGGGGACCCTCCACTTT
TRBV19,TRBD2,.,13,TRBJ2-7,CASRASGSYEQYF,TGTGCCAGTAGGGCTAGCGGTTCCTACGAGCAGTACTTC
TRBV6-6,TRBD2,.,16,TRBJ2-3,CASTRIAGTSTDTQYF,TGTGCCAGCACCAGAATAGCGGGAACTAGCACAGATACGCAGTATTTT
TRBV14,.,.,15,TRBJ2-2,CASSPQGIDTGELFF,TGTGCCAGCAGCCCACAGGGAATTGACACCGGGGAGCTGTTTTTT
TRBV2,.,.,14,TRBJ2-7,CASSEILPHYEQYF,TGTGCCAGCAGTGAAATACTACCGCATTACGAGCAGTACTTC
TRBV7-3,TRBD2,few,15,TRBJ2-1,CASSPTGTSFDEQFF,TGTGCCAGCAGCCCGACCGGGACTAGCTTCGATGAGCAGTTCTTC
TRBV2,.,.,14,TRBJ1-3,CASRGTISGNTIYF,TGTGCCAGCAGAGGGACAATTTCTGGAAACACCATATATTTT
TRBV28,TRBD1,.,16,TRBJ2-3,CASSSIGTGNTDTQYF,TGTGCCAGCAGTTCAATCGGGACAGGGAACACAGATACGCAGTATTTT
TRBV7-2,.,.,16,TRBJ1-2,CASSLVRARASDGYTF,TGTGCCAGCAGCTTAGTACGGGCCAGGGCCTCTGATGGCTACACCTTC
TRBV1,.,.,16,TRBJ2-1,CTSSQVTSGVYNEQFF,TGCACCAGCAGCCAAGTAACTAGCGGGGTCTACAATGAGCAGTTCTTC
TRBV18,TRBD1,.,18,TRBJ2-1,CASSPSPGQGEGYNEQFF,TGTGCCAGCTCACCAAGCCCGGGACAGGGTGAAGGATACAATGAGCAGTTCTTC
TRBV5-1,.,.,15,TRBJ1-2,CASSPGYGANYGYTF,TGCGCCAGCAGCCCAGGGTACGGAGCTAACTATGGCTACACCTTC
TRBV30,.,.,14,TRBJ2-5,CAWSYGVGGETQYF,TGTGCCTGGAGTTACGGGGTCGGAGGAGAGACCCAGTACTTC
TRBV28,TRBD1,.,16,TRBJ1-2,CASSSTTGTGFSGYTF,TGTGCCAGCAGTTCGACTACCGGGACAGGTTTCAGCGGCTACACCTTC
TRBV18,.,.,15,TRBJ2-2,CASSQGRLNTGELFF,TGTGCCAGCTCTCAGGGGCGACTGAACACCGGGGAGCTGTTTTTT
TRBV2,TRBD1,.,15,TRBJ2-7,CASSEATGGSYRQYF,TGTGCCAGCAGTGAGGCAACAGGGGGAAGTTACCGGCAGTACTTC
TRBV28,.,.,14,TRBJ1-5,CASSLSISNQPQHF,TGTGCCAGCAGTTTGTCCATCAGCAATCAGCCCCAGCATTTT
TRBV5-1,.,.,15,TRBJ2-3,CASSLAFGGSGTQYF,TGCGCCAGCAGCTTGGCATTCGGGGGTTCAGGGACGCAGTATTTT
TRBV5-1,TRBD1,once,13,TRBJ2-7,CASSTTGAYEQYF,TGCGCCAGCAGCACGACAGGGGCCTACGAGCAGTACTTC
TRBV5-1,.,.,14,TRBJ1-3,CASSLDSKGNTIYF,TGCGCCAGCAGCTTGGACAGTAAAGGAAACACCATATATTTT
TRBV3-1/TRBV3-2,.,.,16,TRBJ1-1,CASSQGSAAWSTEAFF,TGTGCCAGCAGCCAAGGCTCAGCCGCGTGGAGCACTGAAGCTTTCTTT